This record looks at one T cell receptor (beta chain) sequence and its context. Germline V gene data show CDR1 as SEHNR and CDR2 as FQNEAQ (reference sequence). V gave up 3 bases and J gave up 4 bases, with 9 bases separating them. The CDR3 runs to 13 residues. This sample was taken from a study of blood T cell repertoires in COVID-19. Study context: Collection of acute and convalescent COVID-19 samples took place in the United States, Italy and Spain. PBMCs, B-cell-depleted T cells, or T cells were the source of the cDNA or gDNA that made up the material.

Authors' methods: The assay estimated nucleated cells by amplifying reference gene primers. Sequencing used immunoSEQ multiplex PCR; TCRdb keeps in-frame clones, though not all of them. The V and J calls and clone size were taken over from that table, and D and trimming were inferred from the DNA. The sample lists fewer than 400,000 clones, about four fifths occurring once. This TCR was sampled from a man aged 25 to 40 with active or convalescent COVID-19. Sequencing used peripheral blood. The chain has TRBV7-9 and TRBJ1-2, with D tentatively TRBD1 (5 bases). The CDR3 here is CASSFVDSYGYTF. CDR3 coding DNA: TGTGCCAGCAGCTTCGTTGACAGCTATGGCTACACCTTC.